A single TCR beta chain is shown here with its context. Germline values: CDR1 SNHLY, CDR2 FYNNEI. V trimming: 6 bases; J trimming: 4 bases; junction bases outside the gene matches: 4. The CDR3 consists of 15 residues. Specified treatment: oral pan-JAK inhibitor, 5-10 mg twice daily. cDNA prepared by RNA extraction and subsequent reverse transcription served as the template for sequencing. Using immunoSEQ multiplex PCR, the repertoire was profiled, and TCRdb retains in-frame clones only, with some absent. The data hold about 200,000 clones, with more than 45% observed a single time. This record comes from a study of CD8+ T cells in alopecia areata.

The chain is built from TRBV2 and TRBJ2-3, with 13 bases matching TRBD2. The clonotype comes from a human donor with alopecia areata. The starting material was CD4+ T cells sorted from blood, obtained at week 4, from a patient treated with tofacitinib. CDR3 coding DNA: TGTGCCAGCAGAGAACTAGCGGGGGGGCCAGATACGCAGTATTTT. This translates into CASRELAGGPDTQYF.